Listed below are T cell receptor beta chains from one sample, sequenced in a study of cytomegalovirus exposure and HLA in healthy donors. Sequencing used immunoSEQ multiplex PCR; TCRdb keeps in-frame clones, though not all of them. Of 50,000 to 65,000 clones listed, roughly 84% are singletons. The material sequenced was PBMCs. The receptors were sampled from a woman aged 18-29 years in good health and CMV-seronegative. The CDR3 runs from the conserved cysteine through the conserved F or W. The order of the fields is clone size, D gene, V gene, J gene, CDR3 DNA, CDR3 protein. The D gene is left open where the match is weak. For some rows the clone size is stated as once, few or many, or as a class when expanded; others skip it.

clone_size: once
d_call: TRBD2
v_call: TRBV7-8
j_call: TRBJ2-5
cdr3_nt: TGTGCCAGCAGCATGACTAGCGGGAGTCGAGGAGAGACCCAGTACTTC
cdr3_aa: CASSMTSGSRGETQYF

clone_size: NA
d_call: NA
v_call: TRBV5-1
j_call: TRBJ1-3
cdr3_nt: TGCGCCAGCAGCCCCCTTTTCAGCTCTGGAAACACCATATATTTT
cdr3_aa: CASSPLFSSGNTIYF

clone_size: once
d_call: TRBD1
v_call: TRBV5-6
j_call: TRBJ2-5
cdr3_nt: TGTGCCAGCAGCTCGGGACAGGGGTGGTCAGAGACCCAGTACTTC
cdr3_aa: CASSSGQGWSETQYF

clone_size: NA
d_call: NA
v_call: TRBV29-1
j_call: TRBJ2-1
cdr3_nt: TGCAGCACCAAAGGGGGCTCCTACAATGAGCAGTTCTTC
cdr3_aa: CSTKGGSYNEQFF

clone_size: NA
d_call: NA
v_call: TRBV29-1
j_call: TRBJ2-1
cdr3_nt: TGCAGCGTGGGGACTTACAATGAGCAGTTCTTC
cdr3_aa: CSVGTYNEQFF

clone_size: once
d_call: NA
v_call: TRBV27
j_call: TRBJ1-2
cdr3_nt: TGTGCCAGCAGTTTATATCCAGGGCCAAACTATGGCTACACCTTC
cdr3_aa: CASSLYPGPNYGYTF

clone_size: NA
d_call: TRBD1
v_call: TRBV19
j_call: TRBJ1-5
cdr3_nt: TGTGCCAGTAGTATAGGGGCAGGGGGCTGGAGCAATCAGCCCCAGCATTTT
cdr3_aa: CASSIGAGGWSNQPQHF

clone_size: medium-sized
d_call: NA
v_call: TRBV5-1
j_call: TRBJ2-1
cdr3_nt: TGCGCCAGCAGCTTGGGGGCTGGCCTCGTCAATGAGCAGTTCTTC
cdr3_aa: CASSLGAGLVNEQFF

clone_size: NA
d_call: NA
v_call: TRBV30
j_call: TRBJ2-6
cdr3_nt: TGTGCCTGGAGTGTACGTGGGGCCAACGGCCTGACTTTC
cdr3_aa: CAWSVRGANGLTF

clone_size: NA
d_call: NA
v_call: TRBV27
j_call: TRBJ1-1
cdr3_nt: TGTGCCAGCAGTTCGACAGGGAACACTGAAGCTTTCTTT
cdr3_aa: CASSSTGNTEAFF

clone_size: NA
d_call: TRBD2
v_call: TRBV7-9
j_call: TRBJ2-7
cdr3_nt: TGTGCCAGCAGCCCGGGGGGTAGGGGCGAGCAGTACTTC
cdr3_aa: CASSPGGRGEQYF

clone_size: NA
d_call: NA
v_call: TRBV7-3
j_call: TRBJ2-2
cdr3_nt: TGTGCCAGCAGCTTAATGGAGACGGCCCTGAACACCGGGGAGCTGTTTTTT
cdr3_aa: CASSLMETALNTGELFF

clone_size: NA
d_call: TRBD1
v_call: TRBV5-1
j_call: TRBJ1-2
cdr3_nt: TGCGCCAGCAGCTTGGCCAGGGGGAATTCAGGCTACACCTTC
cdr3_aa: CASSLARGNSGYTF

clone_size: few
d_call: TRBD1
v_call: TRBV6-5
j_call: TRBJ2-1
cdr3_nt: TGTGCCAGCAGTTACTCGGACAGGGGCCCCTACAATGAGCAGTTCTTC
cdr3_aa: CASSYSDRGPYNEQFF

clone_size: NA
d_call: TRBD1
v_call: TRBV28
j_call: TRBJ2-2
cdr3_nt: TGTGCCAGCAGTTCGGGACAGGGTGAGAACACCGGGGAGCTGTTTTTT
cdr3_aa: CASSSGQGENTGELFF